The following is a T cell receptor beta chain sequence with its context. Antigen specificity is unknown. The record originates from a study of CD8 T cells in Susac syndrome. Points from the study as a whole: As acknowledged by the study, its TCR sequencing and HLA analysis included a relatively small number of individuals.

Trimming removed 6 bases at V and 2 bases at J, with 14 bases between. This CDR3 is built from 14 residues. Germline CDR1 is GTSNPN and CDR2 is SVGIG (reference sequence). RNA, at about 0.45 to 1 ug, was reverse transcribed with random hexamers. TCR beta CDR3 was amplified by immunoSEQ covering 54 Vbeta and 13 Jbeta. TCRdb re-called the immunoSEQ multiplex PCR reads through MiXCR, storing one row per CDR3 protein. Among 180,000 or so distinct CDR3 sequences listed, roughly 96% were seen once. TCR beta sequencing was performed on blood CD8+ and CD4+ T cells. The study used healthy donors as controls matched for age and sex.

The source of this sequence is a human donor in good health. What was sequenced was CD4+ T cells from PBMCs. The chain uses TRBV30 and TRBJ1-5; tentatively, D is TRBD1 (6 bases). The CDR3 loop reads CACSLGGGNQPQHF. The CDR3 DNA follows: TGTGCCTGCTCTTTAGGGGGAGGCAATCAGCCCCAGCATTTT.